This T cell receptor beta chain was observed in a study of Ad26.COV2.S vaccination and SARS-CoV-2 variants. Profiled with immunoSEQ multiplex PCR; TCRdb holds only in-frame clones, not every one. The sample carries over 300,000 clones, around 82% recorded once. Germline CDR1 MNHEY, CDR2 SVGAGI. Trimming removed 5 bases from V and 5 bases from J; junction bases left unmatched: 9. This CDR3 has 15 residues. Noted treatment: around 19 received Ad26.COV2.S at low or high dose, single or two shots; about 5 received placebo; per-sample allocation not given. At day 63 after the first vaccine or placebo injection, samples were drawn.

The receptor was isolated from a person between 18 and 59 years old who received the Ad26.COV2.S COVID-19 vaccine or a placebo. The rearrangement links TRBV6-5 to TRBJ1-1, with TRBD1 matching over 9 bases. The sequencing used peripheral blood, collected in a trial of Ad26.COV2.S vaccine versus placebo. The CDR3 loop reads CASSPLGQGETEAFF. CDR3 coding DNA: TGTGCCAGCAGTCCCTTGGGACAGGGAGAAACTGAAGCTTTCTTT.